This T cell receptor beta chain was identified during a study of blood T cell repertoires in COVID-19. As processed by the authors: How many nucleated cells were present was estimated from reference gene primer amplification. Libraries were prepared by immunoSEQ multiplex PCR; TCRdb keeps only in-frame clonotypes and omits some of them. V and J calls and clone size are given by that table; D and trimming were obtained from the DNA. Of 150,000 to 200,000 clones in the sample, around four fifths were seen once. Trimming took off 2 bases at V and 1 base at J, with 14 bases between the two ends. Germline CDR1 SGHNT, CDR2 YYREEE (reference sequence). This CDR3 has 16 amino acids.

The origin of this receptor is a woman aged 70-85 years with COVID-19, enrolled during active disease. This chain uses TRBV5-4 with TRBJ2-3, with D tentatively TRBD2 (6 bases). The specimen was peripheral blood. CDR3 nucleotides: TGTGCCAGCAGCTTAAGGGGTCCGGGGGGCACAGATACGCAGTATTTT. This codes for CASSLRGPGGTDTQYF.